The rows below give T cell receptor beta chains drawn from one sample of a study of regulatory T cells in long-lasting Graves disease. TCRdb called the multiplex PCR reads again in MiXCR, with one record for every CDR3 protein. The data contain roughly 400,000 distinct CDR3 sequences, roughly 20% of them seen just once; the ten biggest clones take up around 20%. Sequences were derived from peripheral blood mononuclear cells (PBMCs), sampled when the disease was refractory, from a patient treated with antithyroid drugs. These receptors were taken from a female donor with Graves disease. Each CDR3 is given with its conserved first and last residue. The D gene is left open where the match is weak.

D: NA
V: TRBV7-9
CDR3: CASRRGAGETQYF

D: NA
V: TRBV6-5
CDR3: CASSWGNNSPLHF

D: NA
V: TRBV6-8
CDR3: CASLGADKNIQYF

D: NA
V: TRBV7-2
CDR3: CASSLLKGAGELFF

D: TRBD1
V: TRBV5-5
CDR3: CASSLPTGPYEQYF

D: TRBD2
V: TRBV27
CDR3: CASRLAGGTGELFF

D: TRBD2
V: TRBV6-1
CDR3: CASRGGQSSYEQYF

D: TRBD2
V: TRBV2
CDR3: CASNRGLAGGSYNEQFF

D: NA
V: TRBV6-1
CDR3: CASNRAPGGELFF

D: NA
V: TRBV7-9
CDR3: CASSLTPPGWPEGNTIYF

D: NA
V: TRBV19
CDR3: CASSPTDTNEKLFF

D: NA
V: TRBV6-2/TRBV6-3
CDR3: CASSDREGLYGYTF

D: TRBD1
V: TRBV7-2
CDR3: CASSLGLGARTGQETQYF

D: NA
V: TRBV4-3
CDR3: CASSHGRGGSYEQYF

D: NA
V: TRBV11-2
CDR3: CASSLIPASTDTQYF

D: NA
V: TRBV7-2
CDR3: CASSLDQRRTEAFF

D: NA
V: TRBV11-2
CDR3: CASSLGATFAYEQYF

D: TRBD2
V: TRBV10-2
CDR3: CASRGGGFYEQYF

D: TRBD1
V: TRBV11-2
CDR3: CASSSWGQAGTEAFF

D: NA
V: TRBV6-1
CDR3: CASSGTGSPGNTIYF